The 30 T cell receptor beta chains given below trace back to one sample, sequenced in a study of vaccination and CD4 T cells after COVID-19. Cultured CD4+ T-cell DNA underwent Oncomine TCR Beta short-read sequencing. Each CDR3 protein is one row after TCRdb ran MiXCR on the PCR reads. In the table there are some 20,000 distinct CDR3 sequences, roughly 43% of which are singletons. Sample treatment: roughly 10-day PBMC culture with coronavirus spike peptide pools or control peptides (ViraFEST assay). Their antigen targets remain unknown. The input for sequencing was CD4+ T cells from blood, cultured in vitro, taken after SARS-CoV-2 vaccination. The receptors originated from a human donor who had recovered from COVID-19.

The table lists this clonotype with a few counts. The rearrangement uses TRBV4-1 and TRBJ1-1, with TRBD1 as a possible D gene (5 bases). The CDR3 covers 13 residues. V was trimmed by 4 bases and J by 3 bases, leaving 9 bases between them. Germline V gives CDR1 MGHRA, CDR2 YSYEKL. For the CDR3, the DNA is TGCGCCAGCAGCCTCAGACAGCACACTGAAGCTTTCTTT. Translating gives CASSLRQHTEAFF.

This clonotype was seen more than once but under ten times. The CDR3, as DNA: TGTGCCAGCAGTCGGGGACTAGCGGAGGGCACAGATACGCAGTATTTT. This gives the protein CASSRGLAEGTDTQYF. The chain employs TRBV7-9 and TRBJ2-3, with 11 bases lining up with TRBD2. The V segment lost 6 bases and the J segment 1 base; nucleotides outside the gene matches: 6. Germline V gene sequence: CDR1 SEHNR, CDR2 FQNEAQ (reference sequence). The CDR3 length is 16 residues.

The CDR3 spells CASRGQGHSYNSPLHF. The DNA for the CDR3 is TGTGCCAGCAGAGGACAGGGCCACTCCTATAATTCACCCCTCCACTTT. The chain combines TRBV12-3 or TRBV12-4 with TRBJ1-6; 8 positions match TRBD1. J was trimmed by 0 bases and V by 6 bases; bases with no gene match: 4. The CDR3 spans 16 residues.

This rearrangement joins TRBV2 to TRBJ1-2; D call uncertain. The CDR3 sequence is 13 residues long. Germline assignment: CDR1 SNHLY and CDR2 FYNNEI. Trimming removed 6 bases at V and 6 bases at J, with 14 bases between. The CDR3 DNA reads TGTGCCAGCAGCCCCCGGCAGGTTGATGGCTACACCTTC. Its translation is CASSPRQVDGYTF. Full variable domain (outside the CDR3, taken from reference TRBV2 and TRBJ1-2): EPEVTQTPSHQVTQMGQEVILRCVPISNHLYFYWYRQILGQKVEFLVSFYNNEISEKSEIFDDQFSVERPDGSNFTLKIRSTKLEDSAMYFCASSPRQVDGYTFGSGTRLTVV.

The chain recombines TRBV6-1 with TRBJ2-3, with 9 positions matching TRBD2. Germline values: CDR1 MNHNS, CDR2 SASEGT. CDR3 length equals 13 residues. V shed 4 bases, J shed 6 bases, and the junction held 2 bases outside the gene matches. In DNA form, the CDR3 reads TGTGCCAGCAGTGGGCGGGGGGGCGATACGCAGTATTTT. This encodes CASSGRGGDTQYF.

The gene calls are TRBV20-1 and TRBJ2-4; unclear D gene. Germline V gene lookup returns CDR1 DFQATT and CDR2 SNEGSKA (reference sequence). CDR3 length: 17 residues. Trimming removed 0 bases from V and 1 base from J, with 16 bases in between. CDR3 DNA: TGCAGTGCTAGAGATTATCGAGCAGCAGCGGCCAAAAACATTCAGTACTTC. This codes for CSARDYRAAAAKNIQYF.

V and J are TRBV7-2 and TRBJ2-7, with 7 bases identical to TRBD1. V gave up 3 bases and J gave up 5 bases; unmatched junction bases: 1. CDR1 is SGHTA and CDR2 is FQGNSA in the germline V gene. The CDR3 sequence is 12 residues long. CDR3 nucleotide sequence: TGTGCCAGCAGCTTCGGACAGGACGAGCAGTACTTC. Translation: CASSFGQDEQYF.

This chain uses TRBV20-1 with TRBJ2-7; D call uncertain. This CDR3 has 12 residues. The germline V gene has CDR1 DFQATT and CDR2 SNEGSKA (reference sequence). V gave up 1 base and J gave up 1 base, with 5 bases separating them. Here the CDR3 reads CSARVDSYEQYF. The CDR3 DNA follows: TGCAGTGCTAGAGTCGATTCCTACGAGCAGTACTTC.

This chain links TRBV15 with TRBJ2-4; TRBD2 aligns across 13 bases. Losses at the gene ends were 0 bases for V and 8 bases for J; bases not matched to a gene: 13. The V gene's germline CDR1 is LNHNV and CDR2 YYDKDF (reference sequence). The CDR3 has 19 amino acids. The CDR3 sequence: CATSRDRRRTSGSDDIQYF. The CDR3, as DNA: TGTGCCACCAGCAGAGATCGACGGAGGACTAGCGGGAGTGACGACATTCAGTACTTC. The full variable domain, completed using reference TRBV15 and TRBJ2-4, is DAMVIQNPRYQVTQFGKPVTLSCSQTLNHNVMYWYQQKSSQAPKLLFHYYDKDFNNEADTPDNFQSRRPNTSFCFLDIRSPGLGDTAMYLCATSRDRRRTSGSDDIQYFGAGTRLSVL.

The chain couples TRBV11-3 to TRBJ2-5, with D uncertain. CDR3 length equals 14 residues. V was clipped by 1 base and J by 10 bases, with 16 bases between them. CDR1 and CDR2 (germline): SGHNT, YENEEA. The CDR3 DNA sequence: TGTGCCAGCAGCTTAGGACCCGTGACGAGTGACCAGTACTTC. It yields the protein CASSLGPVTSDQYF.

The CDR3 sequence: CASRTPGVHGYTF. As DNA, the CDR3 is TGTGCCAGCAGAACCCCAGGGGTTCATGGCTACACCTTC. V gene TRBV28 combines with J gene TRBJ1-2, with D possibly TRBD1 on 6 matching bases. The germline V and J ends were trimmed by 6 bases and 6 bases, with 14 bases remaining between them. From germline, CDR1 is MDHEN and CDR2 SYDVKM. The length of the CDR3 is 13 residues.

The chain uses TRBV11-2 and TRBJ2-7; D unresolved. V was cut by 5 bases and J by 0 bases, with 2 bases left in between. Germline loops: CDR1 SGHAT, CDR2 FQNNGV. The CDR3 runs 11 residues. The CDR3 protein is CASSASYEQYF. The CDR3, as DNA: TGTGCCAGCAGCGCCTCCTACGAGCAGTACTTC.

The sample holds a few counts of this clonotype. CDR3 in amino acids: CASSPFPQGMNTEAFF. The CDR3 DNA reads TGCGCCAGCAGCCCGTTCCCCCAGGGGATGAACACTGAAGCTTTCTTT. This sequence joins TRBV4-1 and TRBJ1-1; D might be TRBD1 (6 bases). Trimming pared 4 bases from V and 0 bases from J, leaving 15 bases between. Germline values: CDR1 MGHRA, CDR2 YSYEKL. CDR3 size: 16 residues.

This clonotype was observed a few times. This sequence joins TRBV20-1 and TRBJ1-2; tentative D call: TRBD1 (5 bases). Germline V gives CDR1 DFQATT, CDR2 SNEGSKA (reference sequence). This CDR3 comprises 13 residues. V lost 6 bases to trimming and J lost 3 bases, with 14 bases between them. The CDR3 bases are TGCAGTGCGAAGAGGGGTAGTGACTATGGCTACACCTTC. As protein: CSAKRGSDYGYTF.

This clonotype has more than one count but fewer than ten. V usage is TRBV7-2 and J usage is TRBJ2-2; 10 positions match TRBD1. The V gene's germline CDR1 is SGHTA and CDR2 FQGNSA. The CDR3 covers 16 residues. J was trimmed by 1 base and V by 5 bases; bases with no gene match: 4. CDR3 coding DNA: TGTGCCAGCAGCCCTCGGGACAGGGGGAACACCGGGGAGCTGTTTTTT. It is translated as CASSPRDRGNTGELFF.

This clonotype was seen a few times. The DNA for the CDR3 is TGTGCCACCAGTGGGGCAGGGGGCACAGATACGCAGTATTTT. Residues: CATSGAGGTDTQYF. V and J are TRBV24-1 and TRBJ2-3, with a tentative D call TRBD1 (6 bases). With 5 bases removed from V and 1 base from J, the gap between germline ends came to 9 bases. The V gene's germline CDR1 is KGHDR and CDR2 SFDVKD. The CDR3 length is 14 residues.

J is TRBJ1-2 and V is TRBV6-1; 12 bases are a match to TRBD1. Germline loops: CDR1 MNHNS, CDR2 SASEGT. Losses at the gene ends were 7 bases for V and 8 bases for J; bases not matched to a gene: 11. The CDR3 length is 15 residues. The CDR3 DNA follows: TGTGCCAGCACCCCATGGAGGGACAGGGGGCAAGGCTACACCTTC. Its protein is CASTPWRDRGQGYTF.

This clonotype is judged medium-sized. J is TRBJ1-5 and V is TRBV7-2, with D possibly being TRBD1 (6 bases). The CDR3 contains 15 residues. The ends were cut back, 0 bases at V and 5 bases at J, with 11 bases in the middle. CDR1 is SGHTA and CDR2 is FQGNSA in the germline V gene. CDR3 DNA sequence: TGTGCCAGCAGCTTAGCGCTAGGGGGGCATCAGCCCCAGCATTTT. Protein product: CASSLALGGHQPQHF.

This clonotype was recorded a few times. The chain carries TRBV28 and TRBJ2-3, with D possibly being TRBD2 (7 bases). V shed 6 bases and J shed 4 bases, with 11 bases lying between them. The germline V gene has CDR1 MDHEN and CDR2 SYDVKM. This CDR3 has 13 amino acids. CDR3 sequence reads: CASRLGGADTQYF. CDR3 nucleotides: TGTGCCAGCAGACTAGGGGGGGCAGATACGCAGTATTTT.

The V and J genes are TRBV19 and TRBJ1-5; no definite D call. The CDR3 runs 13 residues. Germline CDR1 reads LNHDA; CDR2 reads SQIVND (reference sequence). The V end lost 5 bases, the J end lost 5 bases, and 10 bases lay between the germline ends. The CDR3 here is CASSEGPHQPQHF. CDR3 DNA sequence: TGTGCCAGTAGTGAAGGGCCGCATCAGCCCCAGCATTTT. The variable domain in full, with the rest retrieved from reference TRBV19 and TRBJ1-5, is DGGITQSPKYLFRKEGQNVTLSCEQNLNHDAMYWYRQDPGQGLRLIYYSQIVNDFQKGDIAEGYSVSREKKESFPLTVTSAQKNPTAFYLCASSEGPHQPQHFGDGTRLSIL.

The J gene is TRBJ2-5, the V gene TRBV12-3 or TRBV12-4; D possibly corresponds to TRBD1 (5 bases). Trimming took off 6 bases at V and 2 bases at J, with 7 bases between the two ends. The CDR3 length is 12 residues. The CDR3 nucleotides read TGTGCCAGCAGGCAGGGTCAAGAGACCCAGTACTTC. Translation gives CASRQGQETQYF.

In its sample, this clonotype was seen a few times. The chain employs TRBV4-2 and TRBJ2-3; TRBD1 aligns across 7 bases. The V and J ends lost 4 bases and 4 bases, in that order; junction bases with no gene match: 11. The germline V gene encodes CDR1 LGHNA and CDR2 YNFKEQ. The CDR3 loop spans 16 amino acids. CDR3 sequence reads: CASSRSTGSGADTQYF. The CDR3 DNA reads TGTGCCAGCAGCCGCTCGACAGGGTCTGGAGCAGATACGCAGTATTTT.

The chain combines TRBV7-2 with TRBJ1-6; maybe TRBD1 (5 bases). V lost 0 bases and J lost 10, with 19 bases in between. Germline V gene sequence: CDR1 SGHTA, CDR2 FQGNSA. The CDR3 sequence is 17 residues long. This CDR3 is CASSLAQGYSHQSPLHF. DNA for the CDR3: TGTGCCAGCAGCTTAGCGCAGGGTTATTCCCATCAATCACCCCTCCACTTT.

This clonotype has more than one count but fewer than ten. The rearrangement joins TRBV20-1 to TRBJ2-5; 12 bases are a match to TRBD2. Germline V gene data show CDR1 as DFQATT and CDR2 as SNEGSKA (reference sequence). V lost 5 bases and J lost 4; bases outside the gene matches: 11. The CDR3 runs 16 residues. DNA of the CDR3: TGCAGTGCTTCTAGCGGGAGGGCTCATAACTTAGAGACCCAGTACTTC. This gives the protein CSASSGRAHNLETQYF.

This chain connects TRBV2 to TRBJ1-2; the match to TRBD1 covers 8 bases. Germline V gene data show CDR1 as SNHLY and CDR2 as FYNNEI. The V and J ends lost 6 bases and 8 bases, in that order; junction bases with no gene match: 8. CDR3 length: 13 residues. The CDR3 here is CASRLGQGYGYTF. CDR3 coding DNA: TGTGCCAGCAGGCTCGGACAGGGTTACGGCTACACCTTC.

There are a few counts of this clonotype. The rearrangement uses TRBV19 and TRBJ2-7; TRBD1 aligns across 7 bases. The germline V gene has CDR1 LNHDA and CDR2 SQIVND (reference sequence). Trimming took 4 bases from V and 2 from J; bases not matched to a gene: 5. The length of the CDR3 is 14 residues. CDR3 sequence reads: CASSRTTGPYEQYF. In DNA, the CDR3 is TGTGCCAGTAGTAGGACGACAGGGCCCTACGAGCAGTACTTC.

The DNA of the CDR3 is TGTGCCAGCAGCTCTGGGAGGGACCCCTACGAGCAGTACTTC. As protein: CASSSGRDPYEQYF. The rearrangement uses TRBV7-6 and TRBJ2-7; 7 nucleotides line up with TRBD2. Losses at the gene ends were 4 bases for V and 2 bases for J; bases not matched to a gene: 5. Germline V CDR1 and CDR2: SGHVS, FNYEAQ. This CDR3 region has 14 residues.

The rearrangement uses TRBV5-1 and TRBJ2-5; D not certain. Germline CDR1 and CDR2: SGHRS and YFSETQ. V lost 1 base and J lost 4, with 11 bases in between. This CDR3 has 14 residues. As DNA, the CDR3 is TGCGCCAGCAGCTTGACCAATACCCCAGAGACCCAGTACTTC. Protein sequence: CASSLTNTPETQYF.

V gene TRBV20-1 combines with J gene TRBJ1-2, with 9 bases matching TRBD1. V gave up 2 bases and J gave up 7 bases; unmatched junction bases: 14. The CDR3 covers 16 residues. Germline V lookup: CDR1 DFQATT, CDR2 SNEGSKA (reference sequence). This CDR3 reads CSARRPGTGLIAGYTF. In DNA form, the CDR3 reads TGCAGTGCTAGACGTCCCGGGACAGGGCTGATAGCTGGCTACACCTTC.

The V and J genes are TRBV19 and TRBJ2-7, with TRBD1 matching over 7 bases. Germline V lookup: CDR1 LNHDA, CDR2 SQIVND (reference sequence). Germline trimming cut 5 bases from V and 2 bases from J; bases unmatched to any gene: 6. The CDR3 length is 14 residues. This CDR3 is CASSVQQGTYEQYF. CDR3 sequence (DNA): TGTGCCAGTAGTGTCCAACAGGGGACCTACGAGCAGTACTTC. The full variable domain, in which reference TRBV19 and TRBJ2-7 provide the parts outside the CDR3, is DGGITQSPKYLFRKEGQNVTLSCEQNLNHDAMYWYRQDPGQGLRLIYYSQIVNDFQKGDIAEGYSVSREKKESFPLTVTSAQKNPTAFYLCASSVQQGTYEQYFGPGTRLTVT.